The clone carrying this T cell receptor beta chain was counted ten times or more. Antigen unknown. This CDR3 is built from 14 residues. Trimming at V came to 6 bases and at J to 5 bases, leaving 9 bases not matched to a gene. Unique molecular identifiers were present on the cDNA, which also gained a universal primer site by template switching. One entry per CDR3 protein, called by TCRdb with MiXCR from the 5' RACE reads. Of roughly 200,000 distinct CDR3 sequences in the sample, around 6.8% are singletons; the top ten hold less than 2%. The data belong to a study of identical twins. Findings and caveats of the study: Partly confounded zero-insertion analyses could result from invariant MAIT and iNKT cells. A lower insertion count was a feature of abundant cord blood beta clonotypes, with no such feature in memory repertoires. The study found excess low generation probability among twin-shared out-of-frame alpha sequences.

This sample also appeared in a second study, on yellow fever vaccine responses in identical twins.

V usage is TRBV12-3 or TRBV12-4 and J usage is TRBJ2-7; 8 bases fit TRBD1. The sequence came from a woman aged 18-29 years in good health. Material: memory (CD45RO+) T cells sorted from blood. DNA of the CDR3: TGTGCCAGCAGGAGTGGGACAGGTTTGGACGAGCAGTACTTC. Translation gives CASRSGTGLDEQYF.